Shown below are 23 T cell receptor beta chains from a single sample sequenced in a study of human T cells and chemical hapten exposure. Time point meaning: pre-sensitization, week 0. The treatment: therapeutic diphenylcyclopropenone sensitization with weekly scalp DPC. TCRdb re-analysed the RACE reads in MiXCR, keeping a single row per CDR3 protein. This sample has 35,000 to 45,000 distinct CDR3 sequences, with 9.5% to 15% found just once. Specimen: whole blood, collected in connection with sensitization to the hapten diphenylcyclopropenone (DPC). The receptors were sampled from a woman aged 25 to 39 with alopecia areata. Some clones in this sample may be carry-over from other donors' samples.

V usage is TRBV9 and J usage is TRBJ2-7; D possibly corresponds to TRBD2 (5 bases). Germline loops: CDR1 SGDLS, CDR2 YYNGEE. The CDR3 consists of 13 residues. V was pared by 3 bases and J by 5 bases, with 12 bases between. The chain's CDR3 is CASSETEENEQYF. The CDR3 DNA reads TGTGCCAGCAGCGAAACGGAGGAGAACGAGCAGTACTTC.

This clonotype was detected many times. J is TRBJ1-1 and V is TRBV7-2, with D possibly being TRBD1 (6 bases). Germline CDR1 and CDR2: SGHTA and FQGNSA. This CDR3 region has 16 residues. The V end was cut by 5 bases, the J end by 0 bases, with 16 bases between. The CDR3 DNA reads TGTGCCAGCAGCCCCGGGGGCGGGTACATGAACACTGAAGCTTTCTTT. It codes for CASSPGGGYMNTEAFF.

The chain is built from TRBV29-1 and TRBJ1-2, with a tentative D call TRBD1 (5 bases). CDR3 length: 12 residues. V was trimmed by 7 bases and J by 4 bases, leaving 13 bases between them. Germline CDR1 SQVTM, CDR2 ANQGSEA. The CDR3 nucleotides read TGCAGCGCTGGGGACGGCCCCTATGGCTACACCTTC. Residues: CSAGDGPYGYTF. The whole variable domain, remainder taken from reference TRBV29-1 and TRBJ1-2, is SAVISQKPSRDICQRGTSLTIQCQVDSQVTMMFWYRQQPGQSLTLIATANQGSEATYESGFVIDKFPISRPNLTFSTLTVSNMSPEDSSIYLCSAGDGPYGYTFGSGTRLTVV.

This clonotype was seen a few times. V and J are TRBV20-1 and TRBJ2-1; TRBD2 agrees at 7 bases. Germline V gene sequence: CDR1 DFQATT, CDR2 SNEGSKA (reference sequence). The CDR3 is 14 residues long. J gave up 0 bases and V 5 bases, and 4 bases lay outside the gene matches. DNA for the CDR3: TGCAGTGCTCTACTAGCGACCTCCTACAATGAGCAGTTCTTC. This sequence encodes CSALLATSYNEQFF.

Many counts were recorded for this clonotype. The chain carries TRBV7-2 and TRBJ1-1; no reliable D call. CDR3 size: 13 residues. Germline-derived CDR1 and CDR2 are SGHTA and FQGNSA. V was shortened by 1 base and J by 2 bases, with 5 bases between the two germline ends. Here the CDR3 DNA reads TGTGCCAGCAGCTTAGGACACAACACTGAAGCTTTCTTT. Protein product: CASSLGHNTEAFF.

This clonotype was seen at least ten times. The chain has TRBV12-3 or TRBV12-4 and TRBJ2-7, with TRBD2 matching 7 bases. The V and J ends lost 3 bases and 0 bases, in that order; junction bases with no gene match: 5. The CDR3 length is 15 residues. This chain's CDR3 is CASSFRGGSSYEQYF. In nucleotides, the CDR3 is TGTGCCAGCAGTTTCCGGGGCGGGAGCTCCTACGAGCAGTACTTC.

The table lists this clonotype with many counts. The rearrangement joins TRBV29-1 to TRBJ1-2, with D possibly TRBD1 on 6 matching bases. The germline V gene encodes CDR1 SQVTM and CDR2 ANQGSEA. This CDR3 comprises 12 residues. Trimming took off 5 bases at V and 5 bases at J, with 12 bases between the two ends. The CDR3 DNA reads TGCAGCGTTAACCCGACAGGATATGGCTACACCTTC. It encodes CSVNPTGYGYTF.

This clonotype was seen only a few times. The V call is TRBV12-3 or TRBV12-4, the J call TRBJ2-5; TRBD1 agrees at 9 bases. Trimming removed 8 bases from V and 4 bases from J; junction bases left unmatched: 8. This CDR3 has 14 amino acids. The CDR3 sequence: CASAGTGGGETQYF. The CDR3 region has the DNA TGTGCCAGCGCGGGCACAGGGGGCGGAGAGACCCAGTACTTC.

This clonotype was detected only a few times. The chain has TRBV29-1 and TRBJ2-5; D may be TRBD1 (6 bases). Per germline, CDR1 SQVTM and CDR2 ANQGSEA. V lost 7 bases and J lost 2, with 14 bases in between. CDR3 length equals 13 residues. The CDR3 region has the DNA TGCAGCGCTGACTGGGGGCTGCAAGAGACCCAGTACTTC. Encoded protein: CSADWGLQETQYF.

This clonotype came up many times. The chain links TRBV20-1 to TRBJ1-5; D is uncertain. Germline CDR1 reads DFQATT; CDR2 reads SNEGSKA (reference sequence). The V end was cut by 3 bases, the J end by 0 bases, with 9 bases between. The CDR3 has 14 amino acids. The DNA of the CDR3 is TGCAGTGCTAGGGTTCGGGCTAGCAATCAGCCCCAGCATTTT. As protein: CSARVRASNQPQHF.

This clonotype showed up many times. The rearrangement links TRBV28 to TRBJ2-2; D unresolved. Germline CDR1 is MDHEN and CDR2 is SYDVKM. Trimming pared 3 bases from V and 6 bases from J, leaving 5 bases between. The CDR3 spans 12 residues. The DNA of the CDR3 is TGTGCCAGCAGTTTGGTAGCCGGGGAGCTGTTTTTT. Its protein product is CASSLVAGELFF.

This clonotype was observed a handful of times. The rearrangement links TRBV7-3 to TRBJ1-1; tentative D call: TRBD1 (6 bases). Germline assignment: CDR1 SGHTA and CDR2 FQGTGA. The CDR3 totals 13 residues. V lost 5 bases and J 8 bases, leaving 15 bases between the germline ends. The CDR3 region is CASSRTLQGEAFF. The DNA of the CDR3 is TGTGCCAGCAGCAGAACCCTACAGGGAGAAGCTTTCTTT.

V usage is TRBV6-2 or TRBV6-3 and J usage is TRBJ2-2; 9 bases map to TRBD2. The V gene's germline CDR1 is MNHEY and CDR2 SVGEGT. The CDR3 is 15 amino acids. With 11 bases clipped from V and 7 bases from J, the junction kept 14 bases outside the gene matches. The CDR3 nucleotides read TGTGCCGGCGGGACGGGGCTAGCGGGACGCGGGGAGCTGTTTTTT. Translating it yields CAGGTGLAGRGELFF.

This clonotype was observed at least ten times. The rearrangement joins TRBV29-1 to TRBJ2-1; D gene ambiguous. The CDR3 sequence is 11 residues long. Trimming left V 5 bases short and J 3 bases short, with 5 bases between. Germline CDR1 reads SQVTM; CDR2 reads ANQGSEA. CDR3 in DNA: TGCAGCGTTTCCAGCTACAATGAGCAGTTCTTC. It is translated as CSVSSYNEQFF.

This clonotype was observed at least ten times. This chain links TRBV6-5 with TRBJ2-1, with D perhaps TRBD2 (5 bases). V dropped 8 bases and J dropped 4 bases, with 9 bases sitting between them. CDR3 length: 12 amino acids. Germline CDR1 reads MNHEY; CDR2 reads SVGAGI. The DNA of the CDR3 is TGTGCCAGCGGACTGCCGTACAATGAGCAGTTCTTC. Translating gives CASGLPYNEQFF.

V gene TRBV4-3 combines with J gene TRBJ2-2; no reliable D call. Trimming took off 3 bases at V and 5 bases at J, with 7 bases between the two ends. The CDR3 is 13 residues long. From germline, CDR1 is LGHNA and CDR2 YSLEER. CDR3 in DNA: TGCGCCAGCAGCCATACGGTGACCGGGGAGCTGTTTTTT. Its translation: CASSHTVTGELFF.

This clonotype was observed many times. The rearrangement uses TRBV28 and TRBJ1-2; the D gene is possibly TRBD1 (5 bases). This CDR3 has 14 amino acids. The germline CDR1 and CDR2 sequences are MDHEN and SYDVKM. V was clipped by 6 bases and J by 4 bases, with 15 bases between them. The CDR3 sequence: CASRDYRTSYGYTF. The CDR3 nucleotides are TGTGCCAGCAGGGACTACAGGACAAGCTATGGCTACACCTTC.

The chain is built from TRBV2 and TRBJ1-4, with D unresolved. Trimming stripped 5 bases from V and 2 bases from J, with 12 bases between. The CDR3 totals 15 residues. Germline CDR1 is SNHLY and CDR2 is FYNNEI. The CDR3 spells CASSNIVPTNEKLFF. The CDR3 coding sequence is TGTGCCAGCAGTAATATCGTACCGACTAATGAAAAACTGTTTTTT. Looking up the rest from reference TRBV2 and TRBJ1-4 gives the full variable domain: EPEVTQTPSHQVTQMGQEVILRCVPISNHLYFYWYRQILGQKVEFLVSFYNNEISEKSEIFDDQFSVERPDGSNFTLKIRSTKLEDSAMYFCASSNIVPTNEKLFFGSGTQLSVL.

DNA for the CDR3: TGTGCCAGCTCAGCGACGTCGACAGGGGCTAATGAAAAACTGTTTTTT. Translation: CASSATSTGANEKLFF. The rearrangement uses TRBV18 and TRBJ1-4; 8 bases align to TRBD1. J lost 3 bases, V lost 5 bases, and 8 bases had no gene match. The CDR3 has 16 residues. CDR1 and CDR2 (germline): KGHSH, LQKENI.

The CDR3: CASSYPANEQFF. CDR3 nucleotide sequence: TGTGCCAGCAGTTACCCGGCCAATGAGCAGTTCTTC. V and J are TRBV6-2 or TRBV6-3 and TRBJ2-1, with D uncertain. Trimming pared 2 bases from V and 6 bases from J, leaving 5 bases between. This CDR3 spans 12 amino acids. Germline CDR1 and CDR2: MNHEY and SVGEGT.

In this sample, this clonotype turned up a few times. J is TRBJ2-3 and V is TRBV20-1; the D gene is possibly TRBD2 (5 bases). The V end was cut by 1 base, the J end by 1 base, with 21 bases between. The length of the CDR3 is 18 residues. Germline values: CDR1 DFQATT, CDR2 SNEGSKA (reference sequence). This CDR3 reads CSARGPPGRFGGTDTQYF. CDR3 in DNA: TGCAGTGCTAGAGGGCCCCCTGGGCGGTTCGGGGGCACAGATACGCAGTATTTT.

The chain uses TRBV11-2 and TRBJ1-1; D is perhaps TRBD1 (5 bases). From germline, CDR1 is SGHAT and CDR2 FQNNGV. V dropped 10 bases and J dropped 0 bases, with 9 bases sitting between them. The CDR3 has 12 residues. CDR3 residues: CATRDLNTEAFF. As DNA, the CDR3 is TGTGCCACCAGGGACCTGAACACTGAAGCTTTCTTT.

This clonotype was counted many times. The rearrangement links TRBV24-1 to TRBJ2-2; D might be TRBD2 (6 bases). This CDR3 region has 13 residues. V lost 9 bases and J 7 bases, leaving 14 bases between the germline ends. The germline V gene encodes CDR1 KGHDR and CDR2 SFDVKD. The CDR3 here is CATADRAGGELFF. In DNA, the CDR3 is TGTGCCACCGCTGATCGAGCGGGCGGGGAGCTGTTTTTT.